A selection of T cell receptor beta chains follows, all from one sample in a study of tumour-infiltrating T cells in Burkitt lymphoma. Libraries were prepared by immunoSEQ multiplex PCR; TCRdb keeps only in-frame clonotypes and omits some of them. The profile shows some 800 clones, 65% to 80% of them singletons. Sequencing was done on a sample of tumor tissue. The receptors were sampled from a human donor with diffuse large B-cell lymphoma. Some clones in this sample may be carry-over from other donors' samples. The CDR3 runs from the conserved cysteine through the conserved F or W. D genes are given only for firm matches. For some rows the clone size is stated as once, few or many, or as a class when expanded; others skip it.

d_call	v_call	j_call	clone_size	cdr3_aa	cdr3_nt
NA	TRBV7-6	TRBJ1-3	hyperexpanded	CASSPPGDTIYF	TGTGCCAGCAGCCCCCCGGGGGACACCATATATTTT
NA	TRBV7-8	TRBJ2-5	once	CASSLAQVYETQYF	TGTGCCAGCAGCTTAGCGCAGGTTTACGAGACCCAGTACTTC
NA	TRBV13	TRBJ1-4	NA	CASSWGLLATNEKLFF	TGTGCCAGCAGCTGGGGTCTCCTTGCAACTAATGAAAAACTGTTTTTT
NA	TRBV18	TRBJ2-3	once	CASSPPGTDTQYF	TGTGCCAGCTCACCACCAGGGACAGATACGCAGTATTTT
NA	TRBV6-5	TRBJ2-1	few	CASSPTGPWGEQFF	TGTGCCAGCAGCCCTACCGGACCCTGGGGTGAGCAGTTCTTC
NA	TRBV4-1	TRBJ1-1	NA	CASSQERVGTEAFF	TGCGCCAGCAGCCAAGAAAGGGTGGGCACTGAAGCTTTCTTT
NA	TRBV2	TRBJ1-1	once	CASSVWGNTEAFF	TGTGCCAGCAGTGTTTGGGGGAACACTGAAGCTTTCTTT
TRBD1	TRBV6-5	TRBJ1-6	NA	CASSSDRVNSPLHF	TGTGCCAGCAGTTCGGACAGGGTGAATTCACCCCTCCACTTT
TRBD2	TRBV19	TRBJ2-5	NA	CATGLAGQETQYF	TGTGCCACGGGACTAGCGGGGCAAGAGACCCAGTACTTC
NA	TRBV5-1	TRBJ1-1	NA	CASSFLVGGGTGSEAFF	TGCGCCAGCAGCTTTCTGGTAGGCGGGGGGACGGGATCTGAAGCTTTCTTT
NA	TRBV27	TRBJ2-3	NA	CASSLNSGGTQYF	TGTGCCAGCAGTTTAAATAGTGGGGGGACGCAGTATTTT
NA	TRBV5-1	TRBJ2-5	NA	CASSLDPGVETQYF	TGCGCCAGCAGCCTGGACCCTGGCGTGGAGACCCAGTACTTC
NA	TRBV30	TRBJ1-5	NA	CAWSVRHDQPQHF	TGTGCCTGGAGTGTACGACATGATCAGCCCCAGCATTTT
NA	TRBV2	TRBJ1-3	few	CASSRKGGGGNTIYF	TGTGCCAGCAGTCGGAAAGGGGGAGGTGGAAACACCATATATTTT
NA	TRBV11-3	TRBJ1-1	NA	CASSLESNTEAFF	TGTGCCAGCAGCTTAGAATCGAACACTGAAGCTTTCTTT
NA	TRBV4-3	TRBJ1-5	NA	CASSQDSHQPQHF	TGCGCCAGCAGCCAAGATAGTCATCAGCCCCAGCATTTT
NA	TRBV6-5	TRBJ2-3	NA	CASSSTVASTDTQYF	TGTGCCAGCAGTTCGACTGTCGCTAGCACAGATACGCAGTATTTT
TRBD1	TRBV18	TRBJ2-3	NA	CASSTLETGGSTDTQYF	TGTGCCAGCTCAACGCTTGAAACAGGGGGTAGCACAGATACGCAGTATTTT
NA	TRBV7-6	TRBJ1-2	NA	CASSLGWGSEGYTF	TGTGCCAGCAGCTTAGGCTGGGGCTCGGAAGGCTACACCTTC
NA	TRBV15	TRBJ1-5	NA	CATSFLANQPQHF	TGTGCCACATCCTTCCTGGCCAATCAGCCCCAGCATTTT